This T cell receptor beta chain was identified during a study of CD4 and CD8 cells across lung adenocarcinoma regions. Germline V CDR1 and CDR2: MNHEY, SVGAGI. V gave up 2 bases and J gave up 6 bases, with 14 bases separating them. CDR3 length: 15 amino acids. TCRdb re-derived calls from the PCR reads in MiXCR, one entry per CDR3 protein. The table lists about 11,000 distinct CDR3 sequences, approximately 58% of them singletons. The patients had localized lung adenocarcinoma, a non-small cell subtype. The sequenced sample was CD8+ T cells from the margin of a lung tumor. The receptor comes from a male donor with lung adenocarcinoma. The CD4 and CD8 labels of this study may be unreliable. J is TRBJ2-1 and V is TRBV6-5; perhaps TRBD1 as D (6 bases). CDR3 bases: TGTGCCAGCAGTTACGGGGCAGGGGCGAGCAATGAGCAGTTCTTC. This gives the protein CASSYGAGASNEQFF.